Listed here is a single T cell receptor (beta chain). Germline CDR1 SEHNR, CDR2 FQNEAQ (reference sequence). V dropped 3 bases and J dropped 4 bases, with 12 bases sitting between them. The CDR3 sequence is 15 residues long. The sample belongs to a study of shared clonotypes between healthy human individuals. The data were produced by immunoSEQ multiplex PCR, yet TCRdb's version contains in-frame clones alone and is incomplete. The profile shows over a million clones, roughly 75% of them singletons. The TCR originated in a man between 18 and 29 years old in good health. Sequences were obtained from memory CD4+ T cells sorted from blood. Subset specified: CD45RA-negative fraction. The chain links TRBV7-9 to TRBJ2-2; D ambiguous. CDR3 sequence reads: CASSFLALGTGELFF. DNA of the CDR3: TGTGCCAGCAGCTTTCTGGCCCTAGGCACCGGGGAGCTGTTTTTT.